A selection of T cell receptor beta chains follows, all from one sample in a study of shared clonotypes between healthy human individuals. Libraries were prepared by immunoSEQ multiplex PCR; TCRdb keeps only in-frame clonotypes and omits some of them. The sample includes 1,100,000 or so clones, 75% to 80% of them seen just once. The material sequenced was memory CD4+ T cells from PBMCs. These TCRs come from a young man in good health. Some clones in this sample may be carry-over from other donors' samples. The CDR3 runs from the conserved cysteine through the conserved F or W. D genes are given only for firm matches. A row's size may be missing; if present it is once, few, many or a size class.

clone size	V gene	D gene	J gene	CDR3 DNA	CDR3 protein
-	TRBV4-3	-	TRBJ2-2	TGCGCCAGCAGCCAAGTACTGACAGCCGGGGAGCTGTTTTTT	CASSQVLTAGELFF
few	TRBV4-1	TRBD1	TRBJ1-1	TGCGCCAGCAGCCAACAAGGAGGGACAGGGGGCACTGAAGCTTTCTTT	CASSQQGGTGGTEAFF
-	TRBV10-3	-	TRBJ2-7	TGTGCCAGCGCCTCAGCCGTTACGGCTTACGAGCAGTACTTC	CASASAVTAYEQYF
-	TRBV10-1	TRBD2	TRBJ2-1	TGCGCCAGCAGTCTTAGCGGGAAGGGGGAGCAGTTCTTC	CASSLSGKGEQFF
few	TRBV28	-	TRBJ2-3	TGTGCCAGCAGCATAGGGGGGTCGAATGTAGATACGCAGTATTTT	CASSIGGSNVDTQYF
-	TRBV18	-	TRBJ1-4	TGTGCCAGCTCACCCTCCAATGAAAAACTGTTTTTT	CASSPSNEKLFF
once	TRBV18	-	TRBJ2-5	TGTGCCAGCTCGCTCTCAACCCAAGAGACCCAGTACTTC	CASSLSTQETQYF
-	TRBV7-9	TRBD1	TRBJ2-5	TGTGCCAGCAGCTTAGGGGACAGTGGACAAGAGACCCAGTACTTC	CASSLGDSGQETQYF
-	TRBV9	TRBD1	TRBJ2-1	TGTGCCAGCAGCGCGAGGGGGCAGCACATCTACAATGAGCAGTTCTTC	CASSARGQHIYNEQFF
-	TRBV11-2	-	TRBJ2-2	TGTGCCAGCAGCTTAGCGGGAATAAGTACCGGGGAGCTGTTTTTT	CASSLAGISTGELFF
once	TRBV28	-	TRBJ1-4	TGTGCCATTCGAGGGGCTGCAACTAATGAAAAACTGTTTTTT	CAIRGAATNEKLFF
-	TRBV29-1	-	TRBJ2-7	TGCAGCGTTGGGCAGGGAAACTCCTACGAGCAGTACTTC	CSVGQGNSYEQYF
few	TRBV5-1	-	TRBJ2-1	TGCGCCAGCAGCTTTCAAGGGGGCGCGGGAGATGAGCAGTTCTTC	CASSFQGGAGDEQFF
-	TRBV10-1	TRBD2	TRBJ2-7	TGCGCCAGCAGTGACACAACCGGGACTAGCGGGATTGAGCAGTACTTC	CASSDTTGTSGIEQYF
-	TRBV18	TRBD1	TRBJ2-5	TGTGCCAGCTCACCAAAGGGACAGGGGACGGAGACCCAGTACTTC	CASSPKGQGTETQYF
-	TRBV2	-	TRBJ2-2	TGTGCCAGCAGTGGACAGTTGACGAACACCGGGGAGCTGTTTTTT	CASSGQLTNTGELFF
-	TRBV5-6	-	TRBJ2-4	TGTGCCAGCAGCTCAGACAGGCTAGCCAAAAACATTCAGTACTTC	CASSSDRLAKNIQYF
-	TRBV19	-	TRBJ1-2	TGTGCCAGTAGTAAACCGAGGACGGGGGTGGACTATGGCTACACCTTC	CASSKPRTGVDYGYTF
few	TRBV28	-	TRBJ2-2	TGTGCCAGCAGTTTGAAGCGGAACTCGCTGTTTTTT	CASSLKRNSLFF
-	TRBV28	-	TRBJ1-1	TGTGCCAGCAGTTTATCTGTCGGTGAAGCTTTCTTT	CASSLSVGEAFF
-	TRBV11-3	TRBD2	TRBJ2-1	TGTGCCAGCAGCTCCGGGACTAGTCTTAGGGATGAGCAGTTCTTC	CASSSGTSLRDEQFF
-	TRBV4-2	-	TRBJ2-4	TGTGCCAGCAGCCCAGGGGCGGCTATTCAGTACTTC	CASSPGAAIQYF
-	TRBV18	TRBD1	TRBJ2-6	TGTGCCAGCTCACTGAGAGAGGGGGCCGGGGCCAACGTCCTGACTTTC	CASSLREGAGANVLTF